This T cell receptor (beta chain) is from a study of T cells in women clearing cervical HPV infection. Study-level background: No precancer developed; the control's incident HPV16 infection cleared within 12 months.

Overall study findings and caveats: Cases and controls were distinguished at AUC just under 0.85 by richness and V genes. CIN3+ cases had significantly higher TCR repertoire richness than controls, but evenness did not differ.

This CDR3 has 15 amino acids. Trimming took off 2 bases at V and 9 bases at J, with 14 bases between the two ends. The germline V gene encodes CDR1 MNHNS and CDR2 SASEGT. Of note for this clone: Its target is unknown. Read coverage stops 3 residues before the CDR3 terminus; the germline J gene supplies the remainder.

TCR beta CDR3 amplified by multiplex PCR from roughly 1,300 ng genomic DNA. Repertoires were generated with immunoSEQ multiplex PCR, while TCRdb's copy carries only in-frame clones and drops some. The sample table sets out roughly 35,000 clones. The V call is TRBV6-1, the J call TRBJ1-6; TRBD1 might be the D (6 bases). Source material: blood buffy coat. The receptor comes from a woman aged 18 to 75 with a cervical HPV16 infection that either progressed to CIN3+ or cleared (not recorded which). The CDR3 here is CASSEQGTLSSPLHF. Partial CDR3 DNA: TGTGCCAGCAGTGAACAGGGGACACTAAGTTCACCC.